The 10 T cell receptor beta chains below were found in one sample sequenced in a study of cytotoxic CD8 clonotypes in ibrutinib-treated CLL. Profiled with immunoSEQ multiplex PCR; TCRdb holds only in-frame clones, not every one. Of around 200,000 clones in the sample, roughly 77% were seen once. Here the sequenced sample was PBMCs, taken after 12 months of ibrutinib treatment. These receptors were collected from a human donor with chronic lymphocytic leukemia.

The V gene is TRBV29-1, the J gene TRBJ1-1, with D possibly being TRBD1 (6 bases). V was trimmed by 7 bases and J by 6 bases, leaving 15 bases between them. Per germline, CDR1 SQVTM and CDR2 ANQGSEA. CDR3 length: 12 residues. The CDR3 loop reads CSGSGASAEAFF. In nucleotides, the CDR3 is TGCAGCGGATCAGGGGCGTCCGCTGAAGCTTTCTTT.

Here the CDR3 DNA reads TGCGCCAGCAGCTTCGATCTAGGGATCCAAGAGACCCAGTACTTC. It encodes CASSFDLGIQETQYF. This chain connects TRBV5-1 to TRBJ2-5; D is ambiguous. Germline assignment: CDR1 SGHRS and CDR2 YFSETQ. Trimming left V 2 bases short and J 1 base short, with 12 bases between. CDR3 size: 15 residues.

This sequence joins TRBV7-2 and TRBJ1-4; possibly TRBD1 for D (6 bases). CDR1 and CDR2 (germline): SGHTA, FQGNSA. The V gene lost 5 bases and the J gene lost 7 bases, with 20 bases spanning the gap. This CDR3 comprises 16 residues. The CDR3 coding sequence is TGTGCCAGCAGCCCAGGGGCTTTTGGTATCGGTGAAAAACTGTTTTTT. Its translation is CASSPGAFGIGEKLFF.

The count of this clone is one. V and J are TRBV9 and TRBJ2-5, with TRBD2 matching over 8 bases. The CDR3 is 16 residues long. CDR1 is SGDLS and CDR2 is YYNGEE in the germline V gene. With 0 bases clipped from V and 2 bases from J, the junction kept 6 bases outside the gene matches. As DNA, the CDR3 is TGTGCCAGCAGCGTAGGAGGCGGGGGGCTTCAAGAGACCCAGTACTTC. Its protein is CASSVGGGGLQETQYF. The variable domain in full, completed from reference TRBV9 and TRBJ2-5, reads DSGVTQTPKHLITATGQRVTLRCSPRSGDLSVYWYQQSLDQGLQFLIQYYNGEERAKGNILERFSAQQFPDLHSELNLSSLELGDSALYFCASSVGGGGLQETQYFGPGTRLLVL.

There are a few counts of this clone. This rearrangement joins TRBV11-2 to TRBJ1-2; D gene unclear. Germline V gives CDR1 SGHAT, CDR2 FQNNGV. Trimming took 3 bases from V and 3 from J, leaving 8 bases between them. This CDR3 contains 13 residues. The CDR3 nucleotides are TGTGCCAGCAGCTTTGAGCGGCACTATGGCTACACCTTC. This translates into CASSFERHYGYTF.

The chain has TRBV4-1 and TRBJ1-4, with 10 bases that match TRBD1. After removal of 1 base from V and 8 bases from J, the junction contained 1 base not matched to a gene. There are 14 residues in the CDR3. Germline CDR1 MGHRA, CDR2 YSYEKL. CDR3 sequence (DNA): TGCGCCAGCAGCCAAGGGACAGGGGGAGAAAAACTGTTTTTT. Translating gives CASSQGTGGEKLFF.

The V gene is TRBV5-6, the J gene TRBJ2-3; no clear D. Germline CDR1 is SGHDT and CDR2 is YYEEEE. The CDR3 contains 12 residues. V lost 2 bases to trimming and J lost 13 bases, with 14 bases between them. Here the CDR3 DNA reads TGTGCCAGCAGCTTTTCTTCCGCACGGGAGTATTTT. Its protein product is CASSFSSAREYF.

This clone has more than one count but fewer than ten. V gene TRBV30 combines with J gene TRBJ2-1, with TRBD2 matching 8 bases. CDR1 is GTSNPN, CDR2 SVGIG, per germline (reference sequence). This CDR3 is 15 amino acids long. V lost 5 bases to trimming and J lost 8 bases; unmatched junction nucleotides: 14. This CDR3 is CAWVPSGLVGHEQFF. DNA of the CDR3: TGTGCCTGGGTGCCTTCGGGACTAGTAGGCCATGAGCAGTTCTTC.

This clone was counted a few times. CDR3 nucleotides: TGTGCCTCCCGTACAGGGGGAGGAACTGAAGCTTTCTTT. It specifies CASRTGGGTEAFF. V gene TRBV30 combines with J gene TRBJ1-1, with 8 bases aligning to TRBD1. Trimming removed 7 bases from V and 5 bases from J; junction bases left unmatched: 9. The CDR3 has 13 residues. Per the germline V gene, CDR1 is GTSNPN and CDR2 is SVGIG (reference sequence).

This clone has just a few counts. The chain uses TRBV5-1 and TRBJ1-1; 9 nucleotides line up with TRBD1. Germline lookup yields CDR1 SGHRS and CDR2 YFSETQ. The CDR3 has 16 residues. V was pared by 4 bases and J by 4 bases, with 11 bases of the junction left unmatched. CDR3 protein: CASSRTGDRTSTEAFF. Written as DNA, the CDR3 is TGCGCCAGCAGCCGGACAGGGGACAGGACGAGCACTGAAGCTTTCTTT.